The sequence of this TCR beta chain was determined in a study of identical twins. Study-level points and caveats: In cord blood, abundant beta clonotypes had fewer insertions; memory showed no trend.

This clonotype was observed many times. No antigen is known for it. TCRdb called the 5' RACE reads again in MiXCR, with one record for every CDR3 protein. Seen here are roughly 630,000 distinct CDR3 sequences, 7.1% observed once, and the top ten hold over 1.5%. The CDR3 is 15 residues long. Losses at the gene ends were 0 bases for V and 8 bases for J; bases not matched to a gene: 7. Germline CDR1 reads SGHDT; CDR2 reads YYEEEE. These data also formed part of another study, on yellow fever vaccine responses in identical twins.

The sample was PBMCs. The J gene is TRBJ2-1, the V gene TRBV5-6; 8 bases are a match to TRBD2. The sequence was obtained from a woman aged 18 to 35 in good health. The CDR3 reads CASSLVVAGRDEQFF. The DNA of the CDR3 is TGTGCCAGCAGCTTGGTTGTAGCGGGGAGGGATGAGCAGTTCTTC. The full variable domain, its missing parts supplied by reference TRBV5-6 and TRBJ2-1, is DAGVTQSPTHLIKTRGQQVTLRCSPKSGHDTVSWYQQALGQGPQFIFQYYEEEERQRGNFPDRFSGHQFPNYSSELNVNALLLGDSALYLCASSLVVAGRDEQFFGPGTRLTVL.